This T cell receptor beta chain was captured in a study of control samples from healthy donors and cancer patients. Sequencing was performed with immunoSEQ multiplex PCR; in TCRdb, only in-frame clones are kept and a portion is missing. The sample lists 75,000 to 95,000 clones; about 88% were seen once. CDR3 length: 15 amino acids. J was trimmed by 5 bases and V by 3 bases; bases with no gene match: 9. The V gene's germline CDR1 is SNHLY and CDR2 FYNNEI. The material sequenced was PBMCs. The TCR sequence derives from a man in his 70s with lung cancer. This sequence joins TRBV2 and TRBJ2-7; 8 nucleotides match TRBD1. The CDR3 spells CASSDPQGARDEQYF. The CDR3 DNA sequence: TGTGCCAGCAGTGACCCTCAGGGGGCGCGGGACGAGCAGTACTTC.